The text below deals with one T cell receptor (beta chain). Its target is unknown. V was cut by 6 bases and J by 9 bases, with 8 bases left in between. Germline V lookup: CDR1 MGHDK, CDR2 SYGVNS. The CDR3 spans 11 residues. The record originates from a study of shared clonotypes between healthy human individuals. Study outcomes and limitations: Estimated clonotype richness was generally higher in naive than memory subsets. Clonotype sharing across donors was expected to vary with sequencing depth. Clonotypes shared by all four sorted-subset donors had higher generation probabilities than non-shared clonotypes.

The sorted-subset replicate PCRs were given 150 to 200 ng DNA, which is tens of thousands of T cell genomes. Produced via immunoSEQ multiplex PCR; TCRdb's table is partial and in-frame only. The table lists hundreds of thousands of clones, 95% to 96% of them singletons. Naivety among CD8 cells was defined by CD45RO negativity and positive CCR7 selection, thereby excluding terminally differentiated effector memory CD45RA+ cells. The specimen was naive CD8+ T cells sorted from blood. This receptor was taken from a woman aged 25 to 39 in good health. This chain connects TRBV25-1 to TRBJ2-2, with D perhaps matching TRBD1 (6 bases). The DNA of the CDR3 is TGTGCCAGCAGGAGGGGGAGGGAGCTGTTTTTT. Translated, it gives CASRRGRELFF.